What follows is one TCR beta chain and its context. The antigen remains unidentified. The sample comes from a study of cytomegalovirus exposure and HLA in healthy donors. The study's findings and limits: What was likely a sequencing artifact was a cluster of highly shared sequence variants. Later work showed greater clonal expansion in HLA-associated TCR beta chains than in equally common others. Cytomegalovirus status was reportedly diagnosed by the classifier with high sensitivity and specificity. The only immune exposure information that was available was CMV serostatus.

With 60 Vbeta and 13 Jbeta primers, the PCR was carried out. Sequencing was performed with immunoSEQ multiplex PCR; in TCRdb, only in-frame clones are kept and a portion is missing. The repertoire has about 120,000 clones, around four fifths of them found once; the top ten carry roughly a tenth. CDR3 size: 15 residues. V lost 6 bases to trimming and J lost 1 base; unmatched junction nucleotides: 6. The germline gives CDR1 SGDLS, CDR2 YYNGEE. The receptor's source is a man aged 25-40 years in good health and CMV-seropositive. Sequenced sample: PBMCs. V is TRBV9 and J is TRBJ2-1; TRBD2 matches at 8 bases. The CDR3 DNA reads TGTGCCAGCACCGGTGGACTAGCATCCTACAATGAGCAGTTCTTC. This translates into CASTGGLASYNEQFF.